This note documents a single T cell receptor (beta chain) sequence. Its antigen is unknown. TCRdb's table, derived via immunoSEQ multiplex PCR, lists solely in-frame clones and lacks some. The repertoire holds tens of thousands of clones, 75% to 90% seen once, with approximately 1.4% in the top ten. This CDR3 contains 12 residues. CDR1 and CDR2 from the germline V gene are SNHLY and FYNNEI. V dropped 2 bases and J dropped 12; count of bases not matched to a gene: 4. Patients with autoimmune history or systemic immunosuppression were excluded. The data originate from a study of OX40 agonist ivuxolimab in advanced cancers. Study-wide background: Dose-escalation patients suffered from hepatocellular carcinoma, melanoma, renal cell or head and neck cancer. The group had a mean age of around 60 years, ranged from about 23 to 85, and was 75% to 85% male. Study-wide points: Doses of 0.1 to 3.0 mg/kg were accompanied by clonal expansion of CD4+ and CD8+ blood T cells by week 6.

The chain uses TRBV2 and TRBJ2-4; TRBD1 matches at 7 bases. The receptor was isolated from an adult with an advanced solid tumor such as melanoma, head and neck, liver or kidney cancer. The starting material was CD4+ or CD8+ T cells sorted from blood, obtained in a trial of the OX40 agonist ivuxolimab. The CDR3 loop is CASSEQGETQYF. The CDR3, as DNA: TGTGCCAGCAGTGAACAGGGGGAGACTCAGTACTTC.